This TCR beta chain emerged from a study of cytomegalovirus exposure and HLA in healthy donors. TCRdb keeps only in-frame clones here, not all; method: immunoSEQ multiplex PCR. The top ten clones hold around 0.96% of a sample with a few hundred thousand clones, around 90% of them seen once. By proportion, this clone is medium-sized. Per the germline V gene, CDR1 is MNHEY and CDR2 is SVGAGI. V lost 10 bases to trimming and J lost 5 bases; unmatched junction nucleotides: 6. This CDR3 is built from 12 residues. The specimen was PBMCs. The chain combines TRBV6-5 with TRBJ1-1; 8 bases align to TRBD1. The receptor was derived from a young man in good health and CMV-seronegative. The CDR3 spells CATRQGFTEAFF. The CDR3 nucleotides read TGTGCCACCAGACAGGGGTTTACTGAAGCTTTCTTT.